This T cell receptor beta chain comes out of a study of identical twins. Notes on the study in general: Invariant MAIT and iNKT cells could partly confound zero-insertion analyses. Model-predicted out-of-frame TCR alpha sharing fell below observed values in monozygotic twins.

CDR3 size: 16 residues. CDR1 is LGHDT, CDR2 YNNKEL, per germline (reference sequence). The V gene lost 1 base and the J gene lost 3 bases, with 15 bases spanning the gap. This clonotype was detected only a few times. No antigen is known for it. A universal primer site came from template switching; cDNA carried unique molecular identifiers. TCRdb reanalysed the 5' RACE reads using MiXCR and keeps one entry per CDR3 protein. The table shows 700,000 to 950,000 distinct CDR3 sequences, with roughly an eighth occurring only once. Another study also made use of these data, one on yellow fever vaccine responses in identical twins.

This chain uses TRBV3-1 with TRBJ2-5; D perhaps matches TRBD1 (5 bases). The sample consisted of PBMCs. The origin of this receptor is a woman aged 18-29 years in good health. CDR3 sequence (DNA): TGTGCCAGCAGCCAAGTTTTATCGGCAGGGAAAGAGACCCAGTACTTC. Its translation is CASSQVLSAGKETQYF.